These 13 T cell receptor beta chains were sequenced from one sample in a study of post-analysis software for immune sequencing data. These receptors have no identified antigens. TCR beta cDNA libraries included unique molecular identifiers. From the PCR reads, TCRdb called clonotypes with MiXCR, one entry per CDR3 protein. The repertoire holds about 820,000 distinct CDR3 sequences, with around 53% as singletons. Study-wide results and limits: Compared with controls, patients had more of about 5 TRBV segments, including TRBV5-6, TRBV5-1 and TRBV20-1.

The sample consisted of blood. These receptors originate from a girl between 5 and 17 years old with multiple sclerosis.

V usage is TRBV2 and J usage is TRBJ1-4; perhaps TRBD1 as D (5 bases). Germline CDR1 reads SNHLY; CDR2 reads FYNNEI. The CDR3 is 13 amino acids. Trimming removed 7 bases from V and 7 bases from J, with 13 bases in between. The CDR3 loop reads CASNTRTPEKLFF. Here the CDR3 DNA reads TGTGCCAGCAATACAAGGACACCTGAAAAACTGTTTTTT.

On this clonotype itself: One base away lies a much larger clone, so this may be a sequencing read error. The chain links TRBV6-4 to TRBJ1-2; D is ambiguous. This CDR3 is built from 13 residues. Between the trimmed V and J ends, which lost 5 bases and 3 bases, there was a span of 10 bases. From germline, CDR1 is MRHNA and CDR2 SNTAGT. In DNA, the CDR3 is TGTGCCAGCAGTCGTACATGGGACTATGGCTACACCTTC. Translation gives CASSRTWDYGYTF.

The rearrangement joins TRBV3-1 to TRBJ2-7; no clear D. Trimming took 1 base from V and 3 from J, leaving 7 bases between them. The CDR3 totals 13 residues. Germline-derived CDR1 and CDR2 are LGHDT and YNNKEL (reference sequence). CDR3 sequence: CASSQGIVYEQYF. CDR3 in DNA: TGTGCCAGCAGCCAAGGTATCGTCTACGAGCAGTACTTC.

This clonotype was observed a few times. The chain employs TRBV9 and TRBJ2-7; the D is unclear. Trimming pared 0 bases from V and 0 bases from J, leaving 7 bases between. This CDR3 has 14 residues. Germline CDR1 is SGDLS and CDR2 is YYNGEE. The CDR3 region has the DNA TGTGCCAGCAGCGTAGGACACCACTCCTACGAGCAGTACTTC. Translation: CASSVGHHSYEQYF.

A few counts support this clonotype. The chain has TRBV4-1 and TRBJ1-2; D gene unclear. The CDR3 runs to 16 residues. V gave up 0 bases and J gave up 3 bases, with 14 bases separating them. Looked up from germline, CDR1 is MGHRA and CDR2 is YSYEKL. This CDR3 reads CASSQDRGGRDYGYTF. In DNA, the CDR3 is TGCGCCAGCAGCCAAGATCGTGGAGGGAGGGACTATGGCTACACCTTC.

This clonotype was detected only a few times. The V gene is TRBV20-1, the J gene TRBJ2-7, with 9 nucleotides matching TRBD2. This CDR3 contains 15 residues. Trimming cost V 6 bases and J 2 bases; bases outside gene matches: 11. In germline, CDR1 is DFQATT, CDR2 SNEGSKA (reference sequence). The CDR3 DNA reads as TGCAGTGCCACGTTAAGCGGGGGGTTTGCCTACGAGCAGTACTTC. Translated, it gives CSATLSGGFAYEQYF.

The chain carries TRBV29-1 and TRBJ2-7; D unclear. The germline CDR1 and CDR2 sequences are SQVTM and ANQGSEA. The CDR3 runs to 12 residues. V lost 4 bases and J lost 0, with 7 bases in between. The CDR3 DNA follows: TGCAGCGTTGTAGATGACTCCTACGAGCAGTACTTC. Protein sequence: CSVVDDSYEQYF.

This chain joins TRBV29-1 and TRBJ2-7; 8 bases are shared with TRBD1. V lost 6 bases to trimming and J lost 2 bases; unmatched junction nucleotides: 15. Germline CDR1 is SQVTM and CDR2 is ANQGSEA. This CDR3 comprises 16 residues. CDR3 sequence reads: CSVRTGWDSSTYEQYF. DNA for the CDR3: TGCAGCGTCCGGACAGGGTGGGACTCTTCCACCTACGAGCAGTACTTC.

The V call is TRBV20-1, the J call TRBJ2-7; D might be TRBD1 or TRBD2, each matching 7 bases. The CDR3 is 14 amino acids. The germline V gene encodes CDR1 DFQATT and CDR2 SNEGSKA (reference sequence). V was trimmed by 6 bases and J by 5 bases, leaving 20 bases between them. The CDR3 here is CSANDREGFNEQYF. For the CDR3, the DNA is TGCAGTGCAAACGACAGGGAGGGTTTCAACGAGCAGTACTTC.

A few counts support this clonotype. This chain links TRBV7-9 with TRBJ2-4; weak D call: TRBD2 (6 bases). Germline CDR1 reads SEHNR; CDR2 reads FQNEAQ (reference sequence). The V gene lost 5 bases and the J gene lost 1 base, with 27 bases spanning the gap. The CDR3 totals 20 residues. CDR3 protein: CASSPRRGPGGLLAKNIQYF. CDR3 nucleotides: TGTGCCAGCAGCCCTAGAAGGGGACCCGGGGGTCTCCTGGCCAAAAACATTCAGTACTTC. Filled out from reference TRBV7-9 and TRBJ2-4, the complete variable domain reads DTGVSQNPRHKITKRGQNVTFRCDPISEHNRLYWYRQTLGQGPEFLTYFQNEAQLEKSRLLSDRFSAERPKGSFSTLEIQRTEQGDSAMYLCASSPRRGPGGLLAKNIQYFGAGTRLSVL.

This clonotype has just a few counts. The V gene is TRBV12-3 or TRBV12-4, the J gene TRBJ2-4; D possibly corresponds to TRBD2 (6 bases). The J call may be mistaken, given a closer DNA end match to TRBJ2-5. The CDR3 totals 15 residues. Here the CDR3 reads CASRRGTSSEETQYF. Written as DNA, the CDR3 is TGTGCCAGCAGGAGGGGTACTAGCAGTGAAGAGACCCAGTACTTC.

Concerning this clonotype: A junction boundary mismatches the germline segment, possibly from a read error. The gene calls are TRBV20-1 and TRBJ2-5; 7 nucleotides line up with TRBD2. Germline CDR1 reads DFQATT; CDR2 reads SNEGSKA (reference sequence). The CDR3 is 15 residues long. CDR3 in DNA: TGCGGTGCTTGGGGAGCTAGCGGCACGGGAGAGACCCAGTACTTC. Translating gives CGAWGASGTGETQYF.

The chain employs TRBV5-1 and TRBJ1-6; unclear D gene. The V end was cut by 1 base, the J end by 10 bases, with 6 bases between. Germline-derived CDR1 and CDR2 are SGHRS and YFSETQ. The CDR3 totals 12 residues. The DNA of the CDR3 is TGCGCCAGCAGCTTGCAGAACTCACCCCTCCACTTT. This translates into CASSLQNSPLHF. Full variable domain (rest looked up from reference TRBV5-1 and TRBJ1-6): KAGVTQTPRYLIKTRGQQVTLSCSPISGHRSVSWYQQTPGQGLQFLFEYFSETQRNKGNFPGRFSGRQFSNSRSEMNVSTLELGDSALYLCASSLQNSPLHFGNGTRLTVT.